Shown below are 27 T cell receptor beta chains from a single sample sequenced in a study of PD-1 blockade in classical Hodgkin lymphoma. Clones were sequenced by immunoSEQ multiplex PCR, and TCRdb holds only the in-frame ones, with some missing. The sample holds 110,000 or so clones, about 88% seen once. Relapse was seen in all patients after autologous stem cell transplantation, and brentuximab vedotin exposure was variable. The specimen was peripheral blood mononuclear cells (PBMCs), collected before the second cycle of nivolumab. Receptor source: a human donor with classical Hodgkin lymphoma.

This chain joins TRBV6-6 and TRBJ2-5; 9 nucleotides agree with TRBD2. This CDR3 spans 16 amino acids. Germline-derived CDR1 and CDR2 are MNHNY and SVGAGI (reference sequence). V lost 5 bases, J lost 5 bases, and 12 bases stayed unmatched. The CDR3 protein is CASSPLGAGGVETQYF. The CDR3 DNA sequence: TGTGCCAGCAGTCCTTTGGGAGCGGGGGGAGTGGAGACCCAGTACTTC.

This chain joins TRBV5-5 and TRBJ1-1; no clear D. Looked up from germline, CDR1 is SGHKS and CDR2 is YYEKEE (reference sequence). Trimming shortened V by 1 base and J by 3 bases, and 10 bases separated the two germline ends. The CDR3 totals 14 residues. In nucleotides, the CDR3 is TGTGCCAGCAGCTTGTCCGGAGATTACACTGAAGCTTTCTTT. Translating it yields CASSLSGDYTEAFF.

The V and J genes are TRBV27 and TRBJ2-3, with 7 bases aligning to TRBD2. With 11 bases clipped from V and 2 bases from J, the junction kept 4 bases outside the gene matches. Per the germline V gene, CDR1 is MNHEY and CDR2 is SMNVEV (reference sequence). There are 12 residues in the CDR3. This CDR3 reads CAAGDITDTQYF. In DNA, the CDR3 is TGTGCCGCGGGGGATATCACAGATACGCAGTATTTT.

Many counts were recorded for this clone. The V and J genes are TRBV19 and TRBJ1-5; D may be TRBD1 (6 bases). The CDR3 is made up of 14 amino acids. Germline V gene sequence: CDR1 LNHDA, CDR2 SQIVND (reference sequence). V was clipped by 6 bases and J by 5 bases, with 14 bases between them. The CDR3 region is CASRVDSHDQPQHF. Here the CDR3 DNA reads TGTGCCAGTAGGGTGGACAGCCATGATCAGCCCCAGCATTTT.

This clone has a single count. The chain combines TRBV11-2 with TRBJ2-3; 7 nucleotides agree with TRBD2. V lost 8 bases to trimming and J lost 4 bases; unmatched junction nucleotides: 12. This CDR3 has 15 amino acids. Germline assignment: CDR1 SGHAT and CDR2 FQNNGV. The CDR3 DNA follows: TGTGCCAGCCATAAGGAGGCGGGAGTAGCAGATACGCAGTATTTT. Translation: CASHKEAGVADTQYF.

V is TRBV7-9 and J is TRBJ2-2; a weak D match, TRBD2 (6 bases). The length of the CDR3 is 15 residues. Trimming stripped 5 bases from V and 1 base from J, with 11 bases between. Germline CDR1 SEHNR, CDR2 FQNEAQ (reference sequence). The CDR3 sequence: CASSLRDLNTGELFF. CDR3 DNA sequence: TGTGCCAGCAGCCTCCGGGACTTGAACACCGGGGAGCTGTTTTTT.

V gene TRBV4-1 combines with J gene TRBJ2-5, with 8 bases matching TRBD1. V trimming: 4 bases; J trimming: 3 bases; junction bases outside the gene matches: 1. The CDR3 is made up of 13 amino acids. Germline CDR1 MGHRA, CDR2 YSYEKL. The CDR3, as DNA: TGCGCCAGCAGCCTGACAGGGGAAGAGACCCAGTACTTC. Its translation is CASSLTGEETQYF.

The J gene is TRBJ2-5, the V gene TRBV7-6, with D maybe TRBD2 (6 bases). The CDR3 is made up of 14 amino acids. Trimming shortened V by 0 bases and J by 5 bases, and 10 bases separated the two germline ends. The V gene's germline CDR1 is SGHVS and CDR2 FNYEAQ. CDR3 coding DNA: TGTGCCAGCAGCTTAGCTGGGGGGATGGAGACCCAGTACTTC. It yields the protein CASSLAGGMETQYF. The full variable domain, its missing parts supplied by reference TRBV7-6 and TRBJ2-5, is GAGVSQSPRYKVTKRGQDVALRCDPISGHVSLYWYRQALGQGPEFLTYFNYEAQQDKSGLPNDRFSAERPEGSISTLTIQRTEQRDSAMYRCASSLAGGMETQYFGPGTRLLVL.

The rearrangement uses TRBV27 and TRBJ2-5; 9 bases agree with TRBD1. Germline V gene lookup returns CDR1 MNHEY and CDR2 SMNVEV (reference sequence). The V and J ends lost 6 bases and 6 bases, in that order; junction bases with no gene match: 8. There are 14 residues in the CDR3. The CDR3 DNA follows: TGTGCCAGCAGACCTACAGGGGGCGCGAAGACCCAGTACTTC. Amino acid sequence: CASRPTGGAKTQYF.

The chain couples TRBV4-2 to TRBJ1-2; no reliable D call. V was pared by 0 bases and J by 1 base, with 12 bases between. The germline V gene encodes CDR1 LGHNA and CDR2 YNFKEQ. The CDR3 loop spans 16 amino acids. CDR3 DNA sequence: TGTGCCAGCAGCCAAGATCAGCAGGACTTTAACTATGGCTACACCTTC. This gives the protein CASSQDQQDFNYGYTF.

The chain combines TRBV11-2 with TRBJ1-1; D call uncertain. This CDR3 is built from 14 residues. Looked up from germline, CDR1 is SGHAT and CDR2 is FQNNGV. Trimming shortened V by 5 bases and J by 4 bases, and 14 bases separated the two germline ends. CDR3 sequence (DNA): TGTGCCAGCAGCCCCTCCGCGACGAGCACTGAAGCTTTCTTT. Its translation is CASSPSATSTEAFF. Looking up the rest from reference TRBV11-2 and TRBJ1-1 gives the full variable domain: EAGVAQSPRYKIIEKRQSVAFWCNPISGHATLYWYQQILGQGPKLLIQFQNNGVVDDSQLPKDRFSAERLKGVDSTLKIQPAKLEDSAVYLCASSPSATSTEAFFGQGTRLTVV.

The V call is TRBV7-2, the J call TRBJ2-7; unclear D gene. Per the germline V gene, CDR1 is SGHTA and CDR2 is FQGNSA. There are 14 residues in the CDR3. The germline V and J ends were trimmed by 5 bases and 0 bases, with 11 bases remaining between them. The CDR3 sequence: CASSPLPDSYEQYF. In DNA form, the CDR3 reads TGTGCCAGCAGCCCTCTCCCGGACTCCTACGAGCAGTACTTC. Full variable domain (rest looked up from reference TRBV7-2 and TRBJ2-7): GAGVSQSPSNKVTEKGKDVELRCDPISGHTALYWYRQSLGQGLEFLIYFQGNSAPDKSGLPSDRFSAERTGGSVSTLTIQRTQQEDSAVYLCASSPLPDSYEQYFGPGTRLTVT.

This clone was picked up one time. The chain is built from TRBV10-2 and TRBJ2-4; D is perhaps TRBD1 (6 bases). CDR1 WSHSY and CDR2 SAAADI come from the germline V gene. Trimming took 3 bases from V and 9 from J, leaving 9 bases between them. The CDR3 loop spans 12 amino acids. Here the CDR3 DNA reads TGCGCCAGCAGTGACCTAGGGGGCATTCAGTACTTC. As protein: CASSDLGGIQYF.

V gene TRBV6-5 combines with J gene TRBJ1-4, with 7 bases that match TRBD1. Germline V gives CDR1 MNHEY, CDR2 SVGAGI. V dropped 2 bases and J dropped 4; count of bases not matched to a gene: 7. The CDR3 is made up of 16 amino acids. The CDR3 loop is CASSYGNRGSNEKLFF. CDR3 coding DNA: TGTGCCAGCAGTTACGGGAACAGGGGAAGTAATGAAAAACTGTTTTTT.

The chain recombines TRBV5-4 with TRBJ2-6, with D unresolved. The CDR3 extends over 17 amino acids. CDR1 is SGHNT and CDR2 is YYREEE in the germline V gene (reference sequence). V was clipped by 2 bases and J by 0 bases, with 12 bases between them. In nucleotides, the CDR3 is TGTGCCAGCAGCTTTGGGCTATCAAACTCTGGGGCCAACGTCCTGACTTTC. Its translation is CASSFGLSNSGANVLTF.

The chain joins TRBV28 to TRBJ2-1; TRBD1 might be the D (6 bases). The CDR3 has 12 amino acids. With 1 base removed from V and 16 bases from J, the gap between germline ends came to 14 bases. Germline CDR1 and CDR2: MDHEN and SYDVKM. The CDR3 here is CASSLSTGSIFF. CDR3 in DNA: TGTGCCAGCAGTTTATCTACAGGGTCTATATTCTTC. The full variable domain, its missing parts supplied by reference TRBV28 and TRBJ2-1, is DVKVTQSSRYLVKRTGEKVFLECVQDMDHENMFWYRQDPGLGLRLIYFSYDVKMKEKGDIPEGYSVSREKKERFSLILESASTNQTSMYLCASSLSTGSIFFGPGTRLTVL.

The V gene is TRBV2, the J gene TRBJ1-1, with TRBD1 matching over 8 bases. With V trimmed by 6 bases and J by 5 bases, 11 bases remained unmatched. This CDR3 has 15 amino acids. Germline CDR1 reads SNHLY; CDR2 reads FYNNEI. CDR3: CASSLGQGALTEAFF. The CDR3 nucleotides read TGTGCCAGCAGCCTCGGACAGGGAGCCCTGACTGAAGCTTTCTTT.

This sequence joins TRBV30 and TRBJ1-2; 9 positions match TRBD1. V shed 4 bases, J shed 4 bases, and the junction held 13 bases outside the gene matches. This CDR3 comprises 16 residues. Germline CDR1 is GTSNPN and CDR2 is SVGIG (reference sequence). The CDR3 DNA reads TGTGCCTGGATTGAGACAGGGGGTTCTACCTCCTATGGCTACACCTTC. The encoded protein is CAWIETGGSTSYGYTF. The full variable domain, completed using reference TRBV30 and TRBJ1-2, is SQTIHQWPATLVQPVGSPLSLECTVEGTSNPNLYWYRQAAGRGLQLLFYSVGIGQISSEVPQNLSASRPQDRQFILSSKKLLLSDSGFYLCAWIETGGSTSYGYTFGSGTRLTVV.

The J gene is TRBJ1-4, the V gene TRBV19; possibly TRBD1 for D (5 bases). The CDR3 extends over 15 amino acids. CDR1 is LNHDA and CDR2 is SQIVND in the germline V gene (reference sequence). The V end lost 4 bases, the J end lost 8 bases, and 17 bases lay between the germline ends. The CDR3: CASSKTVPGVEKLFF. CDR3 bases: TGTGCCAGTAGTAAGACAGTCCCCGGGGTCGAAAAACTGTTTTTT.

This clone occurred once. CDR3 region: CASSLSGSSYEQYF. The CDR3 DNA sequence: TGTGCCAGTAGTTTAAGCGGAAGCTCCTACGAGCAGTACTTC. The J gene is TRBJ2-7, the V gene TRBV19, with D perhaps TRBD2 (5 bases). The V end was cut by 5 bases, the J end by 0 bases, with 11 bases between. Germline V gene lookup returns CDR1 LNHDA and CDR2 SQIVND (reference sequence). The CDR3 totals 14 residues. Filled out from reference TRBV19 and TRBJ2-7, the complete variable domain reads DGGITQSPKYLFRKEGQNVTLSCEQNLNHDAMYWYRQDPGQGLRLIYYSQIVNDFQKGDIAEGYSVSREKKESFPLTVTSAQKNPTAFYLCASSLSGSSYEQYFGPGTRLTVT.

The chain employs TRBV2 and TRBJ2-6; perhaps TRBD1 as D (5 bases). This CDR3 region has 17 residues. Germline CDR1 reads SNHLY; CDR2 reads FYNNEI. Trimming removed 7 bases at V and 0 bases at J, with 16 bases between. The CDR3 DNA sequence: TGTGCCAGCAACTTGGGGCAGGGTCGCTCTGGGGCCAACGTCCTGACTTTC. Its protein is CASNLGQGRSGANVLTF.

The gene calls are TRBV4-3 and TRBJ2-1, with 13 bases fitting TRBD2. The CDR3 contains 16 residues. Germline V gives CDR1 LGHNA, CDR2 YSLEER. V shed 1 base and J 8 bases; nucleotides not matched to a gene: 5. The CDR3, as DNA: TGCGCCAGCAGCCAAGCAGGGACTAGCGGGATCGATGAGCAGTTCTTC. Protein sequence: CASSQAGTSGIDEQFF.

The CDR3, as DNA: TGTGCTAGTGGTTTGGTACTCTCCCAGGGGGGTGAAAAACTGTTTTTT. Translating gives CASGLVLSQGGEKLFF. V usage is TRBV12-5 and J usage is TRBJ1-4; TRBD1 agrees at 7 bases. Germline-derived CDR1 and CDR2 are LGHNT and FRNRAP. The CDR3 has 16 residues. J was trimmed by 7 bases and V by 0 bases; bases with no gene match: 8.

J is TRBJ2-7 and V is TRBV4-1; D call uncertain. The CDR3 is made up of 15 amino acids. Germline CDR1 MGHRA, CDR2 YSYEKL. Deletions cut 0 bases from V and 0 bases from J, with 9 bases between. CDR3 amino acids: CASSQEGLASYEQYF. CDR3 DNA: TGCGCCAGCAGCCAAGAAGGCCTCGCCTCCTACGAGCAGTACTTC.

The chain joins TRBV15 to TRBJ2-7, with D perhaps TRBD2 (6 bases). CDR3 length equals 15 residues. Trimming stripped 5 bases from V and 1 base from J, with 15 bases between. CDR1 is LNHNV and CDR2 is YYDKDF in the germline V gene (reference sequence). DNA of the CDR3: TGTGCCACCAGCGACTGGAGGGCGGGGTCCTACGAGCAGTACTTC. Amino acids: CATSDWRAGSYEQYF.

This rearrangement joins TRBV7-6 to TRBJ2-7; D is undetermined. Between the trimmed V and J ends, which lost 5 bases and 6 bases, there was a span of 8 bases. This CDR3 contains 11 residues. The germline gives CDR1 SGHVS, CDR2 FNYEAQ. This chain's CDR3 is CASSLKSEQYF. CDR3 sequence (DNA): TGTGCCAGCAGCCTCAAGAGCGAGCAGTACTTC. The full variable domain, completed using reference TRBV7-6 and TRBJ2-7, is GAGVSQSPRYKVTKRGQDVALRCDPISGHVSLYWYRQALGQGPEFLTYFNYEAQQDKSGLPNDRFSAERPEGSISTLTIQRTEQRDSAMYRCASSLKSEQYFGPGTRLTVT.

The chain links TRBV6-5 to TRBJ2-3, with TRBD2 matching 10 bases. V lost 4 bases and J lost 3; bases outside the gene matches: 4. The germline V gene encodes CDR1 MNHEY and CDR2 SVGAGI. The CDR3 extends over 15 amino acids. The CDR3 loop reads CASSLAGGGTDTQYF. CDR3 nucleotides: TGTGCCAGCAGTTTAGCGGGAGGTGGGACAGATACGCAGTATTTT.